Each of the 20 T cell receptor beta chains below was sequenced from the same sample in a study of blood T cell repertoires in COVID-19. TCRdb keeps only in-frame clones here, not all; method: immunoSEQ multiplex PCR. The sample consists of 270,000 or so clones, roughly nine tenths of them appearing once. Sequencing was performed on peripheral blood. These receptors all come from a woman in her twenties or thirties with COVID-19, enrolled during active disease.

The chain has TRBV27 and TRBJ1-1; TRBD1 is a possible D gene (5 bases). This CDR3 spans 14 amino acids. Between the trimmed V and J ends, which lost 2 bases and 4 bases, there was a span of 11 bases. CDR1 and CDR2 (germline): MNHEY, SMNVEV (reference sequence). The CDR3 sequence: CASSLMGGVTEAFF. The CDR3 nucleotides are TGTGCCAGCAGTTTAATGGGGGGGGTCACTGAAGCTTTCTTT.

This CDR3 reads CASSLRGEGTEAFF. The CDR3, as DNA: TGTGCCAGCAGCTTACGGGGGGAGGGTACTGAAGCTTTCTTT. The chain joins TRBV13 to TRBJ1-1, with D perhaps TRBD1 (5 bases). The CDR3 contains 14 residues. V lost 2 bases to trimming and J lost 5 bases, with 12 bases between them. The germline V gene has CDR1 PRHDT and CDR2 FYEKMQ (reference sequence). The variable domain in full, completed from reference TRBV13 and TRBJ1-1, reads AAGVIQSPRHLIKEKRETATLKCYPIPRHDTVYWYQQGPGQDPQFLISFYEKMQSDKGSIPDRFSAQQFSDYHSELNMSSLELGDSALYFCASSLRGEGTEAFFGQGTRLTVV.

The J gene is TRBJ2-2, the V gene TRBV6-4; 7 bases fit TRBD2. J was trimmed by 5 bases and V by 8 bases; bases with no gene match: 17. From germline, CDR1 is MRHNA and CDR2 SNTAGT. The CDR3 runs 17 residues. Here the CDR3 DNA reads TGTGCCAGCCCGCAAGCGGGAAGCGCAAGTAGGACCGGGGAGCTGTTTTTT. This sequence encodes CASPQAGSASRTGELFF.

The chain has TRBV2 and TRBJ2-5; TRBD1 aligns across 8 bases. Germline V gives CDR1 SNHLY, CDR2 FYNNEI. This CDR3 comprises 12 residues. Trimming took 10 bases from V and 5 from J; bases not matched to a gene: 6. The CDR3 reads CAMQGAGETQYF. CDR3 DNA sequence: TGTGCCATGCAGGGGGCAGGGGAGACCCAGTACTTC.

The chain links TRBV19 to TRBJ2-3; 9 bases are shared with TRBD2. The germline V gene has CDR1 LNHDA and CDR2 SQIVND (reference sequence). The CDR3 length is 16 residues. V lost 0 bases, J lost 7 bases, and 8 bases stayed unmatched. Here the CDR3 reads CASSIDLQRGANTQYF. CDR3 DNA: TGTGCCAGTAGTATAGATCTCCAGCGGGGGGCTAATACGCAGTATTTT. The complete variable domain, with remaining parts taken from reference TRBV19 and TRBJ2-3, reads DGGITQSPKYLFRKEGQNVTLSCEQNLNHDAMYWYRQDPGQGLRLIYYSQIVNDFQKGDIAEGYSVSREKKESFPLTVTSAQKNPTAFYLCASSIDLQRGANTQYFGPGTRLTVL.

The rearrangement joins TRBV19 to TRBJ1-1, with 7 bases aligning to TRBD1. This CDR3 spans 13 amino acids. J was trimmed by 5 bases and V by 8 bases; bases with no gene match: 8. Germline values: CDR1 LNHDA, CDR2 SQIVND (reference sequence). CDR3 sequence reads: CASSQGMRTEAFF. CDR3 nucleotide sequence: TGTGCCAGTTCACAGGGGATGAGGACTGAAGCTTTCTTT.

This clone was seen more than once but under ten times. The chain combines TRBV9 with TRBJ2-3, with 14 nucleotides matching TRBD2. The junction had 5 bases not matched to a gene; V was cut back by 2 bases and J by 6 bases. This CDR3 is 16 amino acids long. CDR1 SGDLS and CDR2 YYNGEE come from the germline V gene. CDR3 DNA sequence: TGTGCCAGCAGCGTGGGACTAGCGGGGGTGGGGGATACGCAGTATTTT. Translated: CASSVGLAGVGDTQYF. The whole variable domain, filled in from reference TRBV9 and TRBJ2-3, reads DSGVTQTPKHLITATGQRVTLRCSPRSGDLSVYWYQQSLDQGLQFLIQYYNGEERAKGNILERFSAQQFPDLHSELNLSSLELGDSALYFCASSVGLAGVGDTQYFGPGTRLTVL.

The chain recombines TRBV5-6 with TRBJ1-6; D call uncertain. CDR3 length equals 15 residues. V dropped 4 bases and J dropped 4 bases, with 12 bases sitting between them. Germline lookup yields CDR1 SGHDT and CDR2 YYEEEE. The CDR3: CASSPTWSYNSPLHF. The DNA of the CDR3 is TGTGCCAGCAGCCCAACGTGGAGTTATAATTCACCCCTCCACTTT.

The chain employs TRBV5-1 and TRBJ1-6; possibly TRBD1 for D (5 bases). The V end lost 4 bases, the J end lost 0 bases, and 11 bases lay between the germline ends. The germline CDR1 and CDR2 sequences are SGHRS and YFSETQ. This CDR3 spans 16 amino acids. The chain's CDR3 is CASSPGTFSYNSPLHF. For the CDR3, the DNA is TGCGCCAGCAGCCCTGGGACTTTCTCCTATAATTCACCCCTCCACTTT.

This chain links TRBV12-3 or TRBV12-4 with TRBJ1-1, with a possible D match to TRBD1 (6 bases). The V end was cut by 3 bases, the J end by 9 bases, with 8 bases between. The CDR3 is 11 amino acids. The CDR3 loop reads CASSFDRQAFF. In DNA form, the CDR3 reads TGTGCCAGCAGTTTTGACAGGCAAGCTTTCTTT.

CDR3 coding DNA: TGTGCCAGCAGCCCCCGCAGGGTATTAGGCACCGGGGAGCTGTTTTTT. As protein: CASSPRRVLGTGELFF. The chain is built from TRBV5-6 and TRBJ2-2, with a possible D match to TRBD1 (5 bases). CDR1 is SGHDT and CDR2 is YYEEEE in the germline V gene. The V and J ends lost 4 bases and 4 bases respectively, with 17 bases between them. The CDR3 length is 16 residues.

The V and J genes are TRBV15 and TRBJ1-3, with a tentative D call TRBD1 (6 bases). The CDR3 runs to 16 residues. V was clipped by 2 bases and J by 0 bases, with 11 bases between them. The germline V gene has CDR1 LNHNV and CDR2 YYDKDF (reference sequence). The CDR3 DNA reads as TGTGCCACCAGCAGACGACAGGATCCCTCTGGAAACACCATATATTTT. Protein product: CATSRRQDPSGNTIYF.

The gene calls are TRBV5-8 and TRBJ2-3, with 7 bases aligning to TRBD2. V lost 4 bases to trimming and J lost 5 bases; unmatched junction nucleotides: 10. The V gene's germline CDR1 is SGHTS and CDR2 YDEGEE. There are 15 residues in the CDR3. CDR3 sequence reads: CASSATQRGLDTQYF. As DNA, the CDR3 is TGTGCCAGCAGCGCGACTCAGCGGGGCCTAGATACGCAGTATTTT. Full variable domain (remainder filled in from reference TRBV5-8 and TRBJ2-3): EAGVTQSPTHLIKTRGQQATLRCSPISGHTSVYWYQQALGLGLQFLLWYDEGEERNRGNFPPRFSGRQFPNYSSELNVNALELEDSALYLCASSATQRGLDTQYFGPGTRLTVL.

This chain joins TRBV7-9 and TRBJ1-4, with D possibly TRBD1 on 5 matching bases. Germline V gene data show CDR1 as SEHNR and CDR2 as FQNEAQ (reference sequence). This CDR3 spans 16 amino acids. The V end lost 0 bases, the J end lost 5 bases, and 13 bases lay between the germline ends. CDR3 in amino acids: CASSLALGPLNEKLFF. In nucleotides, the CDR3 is TGTGCCAGCAGCTTAGCGTTGGGGCCTTTGAATGAAAAACTGTTTTTT.

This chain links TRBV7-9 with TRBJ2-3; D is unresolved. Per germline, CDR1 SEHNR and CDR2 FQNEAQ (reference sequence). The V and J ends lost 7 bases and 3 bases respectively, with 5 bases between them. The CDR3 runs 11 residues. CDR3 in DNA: TGTGCCAGCACCGAGACAGATACGCAGTATTTT. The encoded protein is CASTETDTQYF.

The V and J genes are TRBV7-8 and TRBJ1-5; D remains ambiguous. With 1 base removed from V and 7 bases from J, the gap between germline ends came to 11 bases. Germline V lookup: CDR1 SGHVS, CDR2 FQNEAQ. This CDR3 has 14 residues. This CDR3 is CASSLEEGFQPQHF. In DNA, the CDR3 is TGTGCCAGCAGCTTAGAGGAGGGATTCCAGCCCCAGCATTTT.

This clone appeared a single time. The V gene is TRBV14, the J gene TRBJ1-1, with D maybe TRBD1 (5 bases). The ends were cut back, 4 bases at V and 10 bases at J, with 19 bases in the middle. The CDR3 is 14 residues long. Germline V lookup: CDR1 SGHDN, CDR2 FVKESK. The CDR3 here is CASSPLGSSQGAFF. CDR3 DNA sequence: TGTGCCAGCAGCCCCCTCGGGTCAAGTCAGGGAGCTTTCTTT.

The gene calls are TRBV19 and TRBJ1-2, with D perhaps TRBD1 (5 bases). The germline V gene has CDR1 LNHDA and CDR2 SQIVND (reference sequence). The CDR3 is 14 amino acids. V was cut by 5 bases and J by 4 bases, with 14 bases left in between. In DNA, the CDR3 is TGTGCCAGTAGTGTGGCAGGGAGGAGCTATGGCTACACCTTC. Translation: CASSVAGRSYGYTF.

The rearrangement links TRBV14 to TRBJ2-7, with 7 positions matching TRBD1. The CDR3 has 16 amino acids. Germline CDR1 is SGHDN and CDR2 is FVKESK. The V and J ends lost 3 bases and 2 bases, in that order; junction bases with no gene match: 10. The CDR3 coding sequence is TGTGCCAGCAGCCAGGAAACTACAGGGGTCCCCTACGAGCAGTACTTC. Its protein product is CASSQETTGVPYEQYF. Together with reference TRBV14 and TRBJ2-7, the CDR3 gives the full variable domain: EAGVTQFPSHSVIEKGQTVTLRCDPISGHDNLYWYRRVMGKEIKFLLHFVKESKQDESGMPNNRFLAERTGGTYSTLKVQPAELEDSGVYFCASSQETTGVPYEQYFGPGTRLTVT.

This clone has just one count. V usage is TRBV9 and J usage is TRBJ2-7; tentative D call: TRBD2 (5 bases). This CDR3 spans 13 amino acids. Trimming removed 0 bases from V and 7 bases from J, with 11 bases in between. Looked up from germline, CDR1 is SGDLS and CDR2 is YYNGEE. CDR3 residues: CASSVEVSGEQYF. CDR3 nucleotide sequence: TGTGCCAGCAGCGTAGAGGTCTCGGGGGAGCAGTACTTC.